This is a list of T cell receptor beta chains from one sample in a study of blood T cell repertoires in COVID-19. Generated by immunoSEQ multiplex PCR, the TCRdb table keeps only in-frame clones and is missing some. Of a few thousand clones listed, under 75% are singletons. The sequenced sample consisted of peripheral blood. Receptor source: a man aged 65-85 years with active COVID-19. CDR3s include the opening cysteine and the closing phenylalanine or tryptophan. Each record gives: clone size, D gene, V gene, J gene, CDR3 DNA, CDR3 protein. D genes are given only for firm matches. Size tells how often a clone was seen (once, few, many) or the class of an expanded clone, and some rows leave it out.

once	NA	TRBV24-1	TRBJ2-2	TGTGCCACCAGTGATCCGAACCCCGGAGTGCACAAGGGGGTCGGGGAGCTGTTTTTT	CATSDPNPGVHKGVGELFF
few	NA	TRBV10-2	TRBJ1-1	TGCGCCACCAAACGGGGGATGAACACTGAAGCTTTCTTT	CATKRGMNTEAFF
NA	NA	TRBV5-6	TRBJ2-7	TGTGCCAGCAGCTTGGGGTACAGGGACCTCTCCTACGAGCAGTACTTC	CASSLGYRDLSYEQYF
few	NA	TRBV6-5	TRBJ2-5	TGTGCCAGCAGTTACGGAACAGGGGGGGGATACACCCAGTACTTC	CASSYGTGGGYTQYF
NA	TRBD1	TRBV7-2	TRBJ2-5	TGTGCCAGCAGCTTTAGACAGGGCCGGGAGACCCAGTACTTC	CASSFRQGRETQYF
NA	NA	TRBV6-5	TRBJ1-2	TGTGCCAGCAGTTTGGGTCGTCGGGTCTACACCTTC	CASSLGRRVYTF
few	NA	TRBV5-4	TRBJ1-1	TGTGCCAGCAGCTTGACCTCGGGGGAAGCTTTCTTT	CASSLTSGEAFF
NA	NA	TRBV5-1	TRBJ1-2	TGCGCCAGCAGCGGTGGTGAGGGTAGCTATGGCTACACCTTC	CASSGGEGSYGYTF
NA	NA	TRBV6-1	TRBJ1-5	TGTGCCAGCAGTGAAGCAGGTGGGCCCGACAGACATAGCAATCAGCCCCAGCATTTT	CASSEAGGPDRHSNQPQHF
NA	NA	TRBV5-1	TRBJ1-2	TGCGCCAGCAGCTTGATTTTGGGCGACTATGGCTACACCTTC	CASSLILGDYGYTF
NA	TRBD1	TRBV10-2	TRBJ2-7	TGCGCCAGCAGCCTAAACAGGGGGCGTGTGGGGGAGCAGTACTTC	CASSLNRGRVGEQYF
NA	NA	TRBV18	TRBJ2-7	TGTGCCAGCTCACCACGGGCTAGCGCTACGCAGTACTTC	CASSPRASATQYF
NA	NA	TRBV2	TRBJ1-6	TGTGCCAGCAGTGCCTTGGGGACACCTTCTAGCTCCTATAATTCACCCCTCCACTTT	CASSALGTPSSSYNSPLHF
few	TRBD2	TRBV18	TRBJ2-2	TGTGCCAGCTCGCATAGCGGGGGGTCGAACACCGGGGAGCTGTTTTTT	CASSHSGGSNTGELFF
NA	NA	TRBV18	TRBJ1-1	TGTGCCAGCTCATTTCCTGTGACTGAAGCTTTCTTT	CASSFPVTEAFF
NA	TRBD2	TRBV30	TRBJ2-7	TGTGCCTGGAGTGTACCCGGCGGGAGCTACTACGAGCAGTACTTC	CAWSVPGGSYYEQYF
NA	NA	TRBV15	TRBJ2-6	TGTGCCACCAGCAGAGATGGCGGCCCCTCTGGGGCCAACGTCCTGACTTTC	CATSRDGGPSGANVLTF
NA	TRBD1	TRBV18	TRBJ2-7	TGTGCCAGCTCAGACGGGACAGGTCTGGGACAGTACTTC	CASSDGTGLGQYF
once	NA	TRBV7-6	TRBJ2-7	TGTGCCAGCAGCTCAGAGGTCACAACCGCGGGGGAGCAGTACTTC	CASSSEVTTAGEQYF
NA	NA	TRBV6-5	TRBJ1-4	TGTGCCAGCAGTCAACAGGGAACTAATGAAAAACTGTTTTTT	CASSQQGTNEKLFF
NA	TRBD1	TRBV30	TRBJ1-6	TGTGCCTGGAGTACAGGGGACCCCCTCCACTTT	CAWSTGDPLHF
NA	TRBD1	TRBV5-1	TRBJ1-1	TGCGCCAGCAGTCATAACAGGGGACTGAACACTGAAGCTTTCTTT	CASSHNRGLNTEAFF
NA	TRBD2	TRBV6-4	TRBJ2-1	TGTGCCAGCAGTGACGGGGAGGGGACTGAGCAGTTCTTC	CASSDGEGTEQFF
NA	NA	TRBV5-4	TRBJ1-6	TGTGCCAGCAGCACTTCGGGACACCCTAATTCACCCCTCCACTTT	CASSTSGHPNSPLHF
NA	NA	TRBV7-2	TRBJ2-1	TGTGCCAGCAGCTCCGGTCCCTTTTATCGGAATGAGCAGTTCTTC	CASSSGPFYRNEQFF
NA	TRBD1	TRBV7-7	TRBJ2-2	TGTGCCAGCAGCCAGAAGGGACAGGGCACCGGGGAGCTGTTTTTT	CASSQKGQGTGELFF
few	NA	TRBV19	TRBJ1-5	TGTGCCAGTCAGACTTTTAGCAATCAGCCCCAGCATTTT	CASQTFSNQPQHF
NA	NA	TRBV29-1	TRBJ1-1	TGCAGCGCCCTGGAGGGCTGGGGGAACACTGAAGCTTTCTTT	CSALEGWGNTEAFF
NA	NA	TRBV11-3	TRBJ2-3	TGTGCCAGCAGCTTTTCTTCGGAGACAGATACGCAGTATTTT	CASSFSSETDTQYF
once	TRBD2	TRBV19	TRBJ2-1	TGTGCCAGTAAAGGGAGCGGGGTTGGGAATGAGCAGTTCTTC	CASKGSGVGNEQFF
NA	TRBD1	TRBV5-8	TRBJ2-5	TGTGCCAGCAGCCGCCGGGGACAGGGGTTCCAAGAGACCCAGTACTTC	CASSRRGQGFQETQYF
medium-sized	NA	TRBV29-1	TRBJ1-2	TGCAGCGTTGAATTTCCAGAAAAAAACTATGGCTACACCTTC	CSVEFPEKNYGYTF
NA	NA	TRBV18	TRBJ1-3	TGTGCCAGCTCACCCCCACAACGGGACTACTCTGGAAACACCATATATTTT	CASSPPQRDYSGNTIYF
once	NA	TRBV7-2	TRBJ2-7	TGTGCCAGCAGCTTATGGGCTTCCTACGAGCAGTACTTC	CASSLWASYEQYF
large	TRBD1	TRBV11-2	TRBJ2-4	TGTGCCAGCAGCTTAGTTTTCGGGACAGGGGGAGCCAAAAACATTCAGTACTTC	CASSLVFGTGGAKNIQYF
NA	NA	TRBV9	TRBJ1-1	TGTGCCAGCAGCGTAACCCCCCGAGGGACTGAAGCTTTCTTT	CASSVTPRGTEAFF
once	NA	TRBV12-2	TRBJ1-5	TGTGCAAGTCGCTTAGAGCCTCTAGGAGGGGATCAGCCCCAGCATTTT	CASRLEPLGGDQPQHF
few	NA	TRBV9	TRBJ2-1	TGTGCCAGCAGCCCCTCGACTAGCAATGAGCAGTTCTTC	CASSPSTSNEQFF
NA	NA	TRBV19	TRBJ1-2	TGTGCCAGCTCCCCCGGGGGAGCTAACTATGGCTACACCTTC	CASSPGGANYGYTF
NA	NA	TRBV5-1	TRBJ2-7	TGCGCCAGCAGCTTGGACACAGAATACGAGCAGTACTTC	CASSLDTEYEQYF
NA	NA	TRBV9	TRBJ2-3	TGTGCCAGCAGCGTTACAGCGGCCTCCAGAGATACGCAGTATTTT	CASSVTAASRDTQYF
large	TRBD1	TRBV29-1	TRBJ2-1	TGCAGCGTTTTAACCGGGACAGGCATCGGTAGTGAGCAGTTCTTC	CSVLTGTGIGSEQFF
NA	NA	TRBV4-1	TRBJ2-7	TGCGCCAGCAGCCTCCAGGACAGCTCCTACGAGCAGTACTTC	CASSLQDSSYEQYF
few	NA	TRBV18	TRBJ2-2	TGTGCCAGCTCAGGGCAGGGTGACACCGGGGAGCTGTTTTTT	CASSGQGDTGELFF
NA	TRBD1	TRBV5-4	TRBJ1-3	TGTGCCAGCAGCCGTGGGACAGTTCTCTCTGGAAACACCATATATTTT	CASSRGTVLSGNTIYF
NA	TRBD2	TRBV10-1	TRBJ2-7	TGCGCCAGCCCTCTAGCGGGAGAATTCTACGAGCAGTACTTC	CASPLAGEFYEQYF
NA	TRBD1	TRBV7-3	TRBJ1-1	TGTGCCAGCAGCAAACAGGGACAGGGCTCTGAAGCTTTCTTT	CASSKQGQGSEAFF
NA	NA	TRBV24-1	TRBJ2-7	TGTGCCACCAGTGATGTACAGGGTGGGGAGCAGTACTTC	CATSDVQGGEQYF
NA	NA	TRBV30	TRBJ2-1	TGTGCCTGGCAGCGCGACAGACCCAATGAGCAGTTCTTC	CAWQRDRPNEQFF
NA	NA	TRBV12-5	TRBJ1-1	TGTGCTAGTGGTTGGGGCAGGAACACTGAAGCTTTCTTT	CASGWGRNTEAFF
NA	TRBD2	TRBV9	TRBJ2-4	TGTGCCAGCAGCGTAGGGTCTAGCGGGGGCCAAAACATTCAGTACTTC	CASSVGSSGGQNIQYF
NA	TRBD1	TRBV28	TRBJ1-2	TGTGCCAGCAGGAGGGACAGGATCTATGGCTACACCTTC	CASRRDRIYGYTF
NA	NA	TRBV18	TRBJ2-1	TGTGCCAGCTCGCAGTCCCAACCCTCCTACAATGAGCAGTTCTTC	CASSQSQPSYNEQFF
NA	TRBD2	TRBV25-1	TRBJ2-5	TGTGCCAGCAGTGACCCACTAGCGGGCAACCAAGAGACCCAGTACTTC	CASSDPLAGNQETQYF
NA	NA	TRBV12-5	TRBJ2-1	TGTGCTAGTGGTTTGGCGACAGGTAACTCCTACAATGAGCAGTTCTTC	CASGLATGNSYNEQFF
NA	TRBD1	TRBV6-6	TRBJ1-2	TGTGCCAGCAGTTACTCGGCGAGGGGGCGAAGCTATGGCTACACCTTC	CASSYSARGRSYGYTF
NA	TRBD2	TRBV9	TRBJ2-3	TGTGCCAGCAGCCCCCCGGGCGGGGGGATGTCAGCAGATACGCAGTATTTT	CASSPPGGGMSADTQYF